One T cell receptor beta chain is described in this entry. Its target is unknown. Sample time point: week 35, safety follow-up. Vaccinated patients received 300 ug of mutant IDH1 20-mer peptide per dose, with topical imiquimod. Patients, over weeks 1, 3, 5, 7, 11, 15, 19 and 23, received a total of eight vaccinations. The germline V gene encodes CDR1 MNHEY and CDR2 SVGAGI. The trim removed 7 bases at V and 4 bases at J, leaving 6 bases unmatched. This CDR3 region has 13 residues. These data originate in a study of a mutant IDH1 vaccine in newly diagnosed glioma. Across the study: Therapy received beforehand was radiotherapy, temozolomide, or both, with most patients given both. The timing of visit V12 was week 35, and that of visit V13 was week 47.

Broader study findings: There seemed to be no relation between pseudoprogression and changes in top peripheral T cell clonotypes.

Clones were sequenced by immunoSEQ multiplex PCR, and TCRdb holds only the in-frame ones, with some missing. The data contain around 32,000 clones, around 80% of them singletons. The chain employs TRBV6-5 and TRBJ1-2; 7 bases agree with TRBD1. This receptor was taken from a man aged 40-49 years with glioma. Some clones in this sample may be carry-over from other donors' samples. The starting material was PBMCs, obtained from a glioma patient whose treatment included an IDH1 peptide vaccine. The DNA of the CDR3 is TGTGCCAGCACTCCGGGACAGCCCTATGGCTACACCTTC. This sequence encodes CASTPGQPYGYTF.